This T cell receptor (beta chain) was found in a study of blood T cells in healthy people across ages. Study-wide results and limits: Naive T cell percentage showed a strong correlation with the diversity of TCR beta.

Details on this clonotype: Its antigen is not known.

V was clipped by 5 bases and J by 1 base; unmatched bases: 9. Germline CDR1 DFQATT, CDR2 SNEGSKA (reference sequence). The CDR3 loop spans 16 amino acids. A second PCR, run for roughly 6 to 11 cycles, used a sample-barcoded 5' primer plus a J-beta primer mix. MiXCR, applied by TCRdb to the 5' RACE reads, yields one record per CDR3 protein. Seen here are some 710,000 distinct CDR3 sequences, roughly 46% observed once, and the top ten hold over 15%. Material for sequencing was blood. V gene TRBV20-1 combines with J gene TRBJ2-3, with TRBD2 matching over 10 bases. This TCR came from a man of 80 years or more in good health. In nucleotides, the CDR3 is TGCAGTGCTCCGTGGACTAGCGGATATCGCACAGATACGCAGTATTTT. As protein: CSAPWTSGYRTDTQYF.